The clone carrying this T cell receptor beta chain was observed once. Its cognate antigen is unknown. The sample originates from a study of cytomegalovirus exposure and HLA in healthy donors. Overall study results and limits: Some highly shared sequence variants likely arose as a pipeline artifact. When the data were analyzed later, several of the most significant clusters appeared to be linked to common viral pathogens.

Germline V lookup: CDR1 LGHNA, CDR2 YNFKEQ. V shed 1 base and J 5 bases; nucleotides not matched to a gene: 1. The CDR3 totals 15 residues. PCR was performed using 60 Vbeta and 13 Jbeta primers. Some clones are missing from TCRdb's copy, which holds only in-frame ones; the method was immunoSEQ multiplex PCR. The sample shows roughly 140,000 clones, 70% to 75% of them seen only once. What was sequenced was PBMCs. This chain joins TRBV4-2 and TRBJ1-4; 10 bases fit TRBD1. The origin of this receptor is a human donor in good health. For the CDR3, the DNA is TGTGCCAGCAGCCAAGTGACAGGGGGCAATGAAAAACTGTTTTTT. Translated: CASSQVTGGNEKLFF.